This record covers a single T cell receptor (beta chain). Which antigen it targets is not known. Within one base of it there is no much larger clone, and no base qualities were kept. Trimming removed 3 bases from V and 2 bases from J; the gene matches leave 3 bases unexplained. Spanning cysteine to phenylalanine, the CDR3 consists of 15 amino acids. The retained sequence is limited to the CDR3, 45 bases, with the frame set at the first base. Sequences ENHRY (CDR1) and SYGVKD (CDR2) are obtained from the germline V gene. Sample time point, as interpreted from the label and publication: baseline before first vaccination. The vaccinee samples were drawn from two UK trials, COV001 and COV002, one of which was a single-blind randomized controlled phase 2/3 trial testing AZD1222 (ChAdOx1 nCoV-19) in healthy adults. For TCRbeta chain sequencing, PBMC samples were collected from trial participants at day 0 and at day 28 after the second dose.

This sample was taken from a study of T cell responses to AZD1222 COVID-19 vaccine (dated by TCRdb to about 2021). About the investigation overall: AZD1222 recipients whose second dose came at about 4 weeks and those whose second dose came at about 12 weeks were combined into one group, since spike-specific TCR depth and breadth did not differ between the two schedules. TCR sequencing covered more than 230 trial participants: approximately 200 given two doses of AZD1222 and about 26 given two doses of MenACWY control vaccine. Trial participants were enrolled by age into subgroups of 18-55, 56-69 and 70-plus years, and around 150, 29 and 61 TCR-sequenced participants, respectively, were included in these subgroups.

The CDR3 regions of human TCRbeta chains were analyzed by immunosequencing. Per the source publication's procedure: TCRs in the repertoires were matched against a reference library of SARS-CoV-2-specific TCRs that had been generated with the MIRA antigen-specificity platform. Breadth was defined as the fraction of unique TCRs that were SARS-CoV-2-associated, and depth was defined as the fraction of total T cells that were SARS-CoV-2-associated. Using the MIRA data, every spike-specific TCR was mapped to the spike region that the TCR reacted to and assigned to either a CD4 or a CD8 class. Log10-transformed breadth and depth values were compared by one-way ANOVA with Sidak's multiple comparisons tests. TCRdb carries this immuneACCESS record with in-frame sequences only. Its versions omit some clonotypes, under half of them owing to an unresolved V gene in the studies checked, with the rest unexplained. D and trimming come from the DNA, and the V and J calls and clone size come from that table. This sample holds about 86,000 clones; about 92% were observed only once. The ten largest clones represent around 3% of the sample.

Results the study describes overall, beyond this receptor: Because no day 14 peak-response samples were available, repertoires were characterized only after the peak T cell response. Conclusions about previously exposed vaccinees are limited because only six or seven AZD1222 recipients were SARS-CoV-2 seropositive at baseline. After two AZD1222 doses, both the breadth and the depth of spike-specific TCRs were significantly higher than at day 0 and than in MenACWY recipients. Most participants were white British and females outnumbered males, and the authors suggested that clonal diversity may have been underestimated. Nearly half of unique spike-specific TCRs reportedly recognized epitopes outside regions mutated in the B.1.351 and B.1.1.7 variants. The 56-69-year group was small, and its depth increase did not reach significance, likely because of low power. The whole spike protein was spanned by vaccine-associated CD4 TCRs, and dominant responses were seen in regions 160-218 and 743-854.

Material: peripheral blood, obtained on day 0 of AZD1222 vaccination. The source is an adult in good health. Recombination joined TRBV10-3 with TRBJ2-3, with TRBD2 matching 9 junction bases. The nucleotides read TGTGCCATCAGTGACCTAGCGGGGAACACAGATACGCAGTATTTT. Its protein is CAISDLAGNTDTQYF.